Listed below are T cell receptor beta chains from one sample, sequenced in a study of identical twins. TCRdb reprocessed the 5' RACE reads via MiXCR and lists one record per CDR3 protein. The data show 450,000 or so distinct CDR3 sequences, 24% seen once. This same sample was also part of a study on T cells expressing NK-cell markers.

Sequencing used CD4+ T cells sorted from blood. These receptors all come from a woman aged 18-29 years in good health. Each CDR3 is given with its conserved first and last residue. The order of the fields is J gene, D gene, clone size, V gene, CDR3 protein, CDR3 DNA. D genes are given only for firm matches. Clone size is stated in some rows and not others, as once, few, many or a class when expanded.

TRBJ2-5 - - TRBV12-3/TRBV12-4 CASSFYRRRRETQYF TGTGCCAGCAGTTTTTACCGCCGGAGGCGGGAGACCCAGTACTTC
TRBJ1-1 TRBD1 - TRBV4-1 CASSPRKVGTGLGNTEAFF TGCGCCAGCAGCCCAAGAAAAGTTGGGACAGGGCTTGGGAACACTGAAGCTTTCTTT
TRBJ1-1 - - TRBV7-9 CASSGTTGYTEAFF TGTGCCAGCAGCGGAACTACAGGGTACACTGAAGCTTTCTTT
TRBJ1-2 - - TRBV12-3/TRBV12-4 CASSYRQINYGYTF TGTGCCAGCAGTTACCGACAGATTAACTATGGCTACACCTTC
TRBJ2-1 - - TRBV12-3/TRBV12-4 CASTHGPPSYNEQFF TGTGCCAGCACCCACGGGCCACCTTCCTACAATGAGCAGTTCTTC
TRBJ2-3 TRBD1 few TRBV20-1 CSASESGGPVTQYF TGCAGTGCTAGTGAATCAGGGGGACCCGTTACGCAGTATTTT
TRBJ2-7 - few TRBV12-3/TRBV12-4 CASRQTGSSYEQYF TGTGCCAGCAGACAAACAGGGAGCTCCTACGAGCAGTACTTC
TRBJ2-7 TRBD1 few TRBV2 CASNHPGQGTPYEQYF TGTGCCAGCAATCATCCGGGACAGGGGACCCCCTACGAGCAGTACTTC
TRBJ2-2 TRBD1 - TRBV6-1 CASSKGQGRITGELFF TGTGCCAGCAGTAAAGGACAGGGCCGTATCACCGGGGAGCTGTTTTTT
TRBJ1-5 - few TRBV18 CASSPPGGTEGPQHF TGTGCCAGCTCACCACCAGGCGGGACCGAGGGGCCCCAGCATTTT
TRBJ2-3 TRBD2 - TRBV20-1 CSARPPPGTSGYTDTQYF TGCAGTGCTCGACCCCCTCCGGGGACTAGCGGTTACACAGATACGCAGTATTTT
TRBJ2-1 TRBD2 few TRBV29-1 CSVKRGLDGGQFF TGCAGCGTGAAGCGGGGGTTGGATGGGGGGCAGTTCTTC
TRBJ1-4 TRBD1 few TRBV24-1 CATSPGQGEKLFF TGTGCCACCAGTCCTGGACAGGGTGAAAAACTGTTTTTT
TRBJ2-5 - many TRBV10-3 CAIRGSQETQYF TGTGCCATCAGGGGCAGTCAAGAGACCCAGTACTTC
TRBJ2-1 TRBD1 few TRBV7-9 CASSPPGQGANEQFF TGTGCCAGCAGCCCTCCGGGACAGGGGGCCAATGAGCAGTTCTTC
TRBJ2-5 - few TRBV7-9 CASSRIDILAETQYF TGTGCCAGCAGCCGTATCGATATTCTGGCGGAGACCCAGTACTTC
TRBJ2-5 - few TRBV12-3/TRBV12-4 CASSLLGVETQYF TGTGCCAGCAGTTTACTGGGGGTCGAGACCCAGTACTTC
TRBJ2-2 TRBD2 - TRBV4-2 CASSQETTGGPTGELFF TGTGCCAGCAGCCAAGAAACGACGGGGGGGCCGACCGGGGAGCTGTTTTTT
TRBJ1-4 TRBD1 few TRBV3-1 CASSRLGDRAEKLFF TGTGCCAGCAGCCGGCTGGGGGACAGGGCGGAAAAACTGTTTTTT
TRBJ2-1 - few TRBV5-1 CASSISPPIGQFF TGCGCCAGCAGTATTAGCCCCCCAATTGGGCAGTTCTTC
TRBJ2-2 TRBD2 few TRBV11-2 CASSLRSGRATGELFF TGTGCCAGCAGCCTAAGAAGCGGGAGGGCGACCGGGGAGCTGTTTTTT
TRBJ1-1 - - TRBV12-3/TRBV12-4 CASSSRGITFEAFF TGTGCCAGCAGTTCGAGGGGGATCACCTTTGAAGCTTTCTTT
TRBJ1-4 - - TRBV12-3/TRBV12-4 CASSSTGENEKLFF TGTGCCAGCAGTTCGACAGGCGAAAATGAAAAACTGTTTTTT
TRBJ2-1 TRBD2 once TRBV18 CASSRLADNEQFF TGTGCCAGCTCGCGACTAGCGGACAATGAGCAGTTCTTC
TRBJ2-2 TRBD2 few TRBV10-3 CAISGTSGRAGELFF TGTGCCATCTCAGGGACTAGCGGGAGAGCCGGGGAGCTGTTTTTT
TRBJ2-4 TRBD2 - TRBV7-2 CASSQSGGAKNIQYF TGTGCCAGCAGCCAGAGCGGGGGGGCTAAAAACATTCAGTACTTC
TRBJ1-6 - once TRBV7-9 CASSLATATPLHF TGTGCCAGCAGCTTAGCCACGGCTACACCCCTCCACTTT
TRBJ2-7 - - TRBV20-1 CSARTHYEHYF TGCAGTGCACGGACGCACTACGAGCATTACTTC
TRBJ1-1 - many TRBV12-3/TRBV12-4 CASTLRGGSAEAFF TGTGCCAGCACCCTAAGAGGCGGAAGTGCTGAAGCTTTCTTT
TRBJ2-2 - - TRBV12-3/TRBV12-4 CASSSGRQTGELFF TGTGCCAGCAGTTCGGGACGGCAAACCGGGGAGCTGTTTTTT
TRBJ2-7 TRBD1 few TRBV9 CASSRGQGGKYEQYF TGTGCCAGCAGCCGAGGACAGGGAGGCAAGTACGAGCAGTACTTC